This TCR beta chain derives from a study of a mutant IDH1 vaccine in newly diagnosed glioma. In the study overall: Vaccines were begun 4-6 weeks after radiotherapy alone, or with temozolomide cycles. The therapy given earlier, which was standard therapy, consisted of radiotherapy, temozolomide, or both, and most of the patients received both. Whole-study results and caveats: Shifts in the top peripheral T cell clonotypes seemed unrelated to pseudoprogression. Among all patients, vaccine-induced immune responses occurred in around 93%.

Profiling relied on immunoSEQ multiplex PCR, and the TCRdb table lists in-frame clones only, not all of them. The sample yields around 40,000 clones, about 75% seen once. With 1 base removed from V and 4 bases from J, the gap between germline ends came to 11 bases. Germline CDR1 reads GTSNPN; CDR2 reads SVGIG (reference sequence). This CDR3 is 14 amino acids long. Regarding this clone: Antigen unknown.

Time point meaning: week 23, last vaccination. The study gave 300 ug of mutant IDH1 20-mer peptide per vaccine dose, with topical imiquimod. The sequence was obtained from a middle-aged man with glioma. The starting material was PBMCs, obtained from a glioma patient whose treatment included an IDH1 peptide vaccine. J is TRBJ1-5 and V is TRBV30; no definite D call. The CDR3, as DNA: TGTGCCTGGAGTGCCCACTCGCCTAATCAGCCCCAGCATTTT. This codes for CAWSAHSPNQPQHF.